This TCR beta chain was sequenced for a study of blood T cells in healthy people across ages. Turning to the study itself: About one barcoded beta molecule per two T cells came from capture by template switching.

This clonotype was seen more than once but under ten times. As yet, its antigen is unknown. Study-wide results and caveats: Across the age range, TCR beta diversity per million T cells fell in a roughly linear way.

With V trimmed by 4 bases and J by 7 bases, 7 bases remained unmatched. The CDR3 length is 14 residues. Germline CDR1 reads SGHRS; CDR2 reads YFSETQ. For the second PCR, which ran for about 6 to 12 cycles, a sample-barcoded 5' primer and a J-beta primer mix were used. TCRdb called the 5' RACE reads again in MiXCR, with one record for every CDR3 protein. The sample has about 580,000 distinct CDR3 sequences; 47% are singletons. The chain uses TRBV5-1 and TRBJ1-2; TRBD1 agrees at 10 bases. The clonotype originates from an elderly man in good health. The sequenced sample consisted of blood. This CDR3 reads CASSPPGQGFGYTF. The CDR3 DNA is TGCGCCAGCAGCCCCCCGGGACAGGGGTTTGGCTACACCTTC.